Presented here are 22 T cell receptor beta chains from one specimen sequenced in a study of cytomegalovirus exposure and HLA in healthy donors. The method was immunoSEQ multiplex PCR; TCRdb's version includes in-frame clones alone and lacks a portion of them. Among about 63,000 clones listed, 89% were seen once. Sequencing was carried out using PBMCs. Receptors were obtained from a woman under 30 in good health and CMV-seronegative.

The rearrangement uses TRBV29-1 and TRBJ1-4; the D gene is possibly TRBD1 (5 bases). The CDR3 is 13 amino acids. The V gene's germline CDR1 is SQVTM and CDR2 ANQGSEA. The V end was cut by 3 bases, the J end by 7 bases, with 12 bases between. Written as DNA, the CDR3 is TGCAGCGTTGAGGGGGGAGCCTTTGAAAAACTGTTTTTT. Translating it yields CSVEGGAFEKLFF.

The chain recombines TRBV10-3 with TRBJ1-6; 7 nucleotides line up with TRBD1. Germline V gives CDR1 ENHRY, CDR2 SYGVKD. J gave up 11 bases and V 2 bases, and 18 bases lay outside the gene matches. The CDR3 runs to 18 residues. The CDR3 sequence is CAISERFTGERWFAPLHF. The CDR3 DNA sequence: TGTGCCATCAGTGAGCGCTTTACAGGGGAGCGGTGGTTCGCACCCCTCCACTTT.

The chain recombines TRBV5-1 with TRBJ2-2, with a possible D match to TRBD1 (5 bases). Germline V gives CDR1 SGHRS, CDR2 YFSETQ. The CDR3 has 16 residues. Trimming shortened V by 2 bases and J by 3 bases, and 14 bases separated the two germline ends. The DNA for the CDR3 is TGCGCCAGCAGCTTTAAGGGGCGGTCGGACACCGGGGAGCTGTTTTTT. Encoded protein: CASSFKGRSDTGELFF.

This clone was observed a single time. The rearrangement uses TRBV7-2 and TRBJ1-1; D remains unclear. V lost 3 bases to trimming and J lost 1 base, with 6 bases between them. Germline CDR1 reads SGHTA; CDR2 reads FQGNSA. The length of the CDR3 is 13 residues. The CDR3 sequence: CASSFSGNTEAFF. CDR3 nucleotides: TGTGCCAGCAGCTTCTCAGGGAACACTGAAGCTTTCTTT.

J is TRBJ2-1 and V is TRBV6-1; TRBD1 is a possible D gene (5 bases). Germline CDR1 MNHNS, CDR2 SASEGT. CDR3 length: 13 residues. Trimming pared 2 bases from V and 11 bases from J, leaving 13 bases between. In DNA form, the CDR3 reads TGTGCCAGCAGTGAACTCGGCAGGGTGAAGCAGTTCTTC. It encodes CASSELGRVKQFF.

This chain uses TRBV5-6 with TRBJ2-1, with D possibly matching TRBD2 (7 bases). The CDR3 spans 16 residues. The V gene's germline CDR1 is SGHDT and CDR2 YYEEEE. Trimming stripped 4 bases from V and 4 bases from J, with 18 bases between. The CDR3: CASSPTGRGLYNEQFF. Here the CDR3 DNA reads TGTGCCAGCAGCCCCACCGGGCGGGGGCTTTACAATGAGCAGTTCTTC.

CDR3 loop: CASSFGGGNEQFF. The CDR3 DNA is TGTGCCAGCAGTTTCGGGGGGGGGAATGAGCAGTTCTTC. The rearrangement uses TRBV27 and TRBJ2-1, with TRBD2 matching 8 bases. The germline CDR1 and CDR2 sequences are MNHEY and SMNVEV (reference sequence). The trim removed 3 bases at V and 7 bases at J, leaving 2 bases unmatched. CDR3 length: 13 amino acids.

The chain uses TRBV19 and TRBJ2-7; 10 bases line up with TRBD2. The CDR3 consists of 15 residues. Germline-derived CDR1 and CDR2 are LNHDA and SQIVND (reference sequence). V lost 3 bases and J lost 1; bases outside the gene matches: 3. This CDR3 reads CASSILAGESYEQYF. CDR3 sequence (DNA): TGTGCCAGTAGTATCCTAGCGGGGGAATCCTACGAGCAGTACTTC.

The rearrangement links TRBV7-6 to TRBJ1-3; 8 bases align to TRBD1. CDR1 is SGHVS, CDR2 FNYEAQ, per germline. J lost 0 bases, V lost 1 base, and 2 bases had no gene match. The CDR3 extends over 16 amino acids. CDR3 protein: CASSLGQGSSGNTIYF. The CDR3 DNA reads TGTGCCAGCAGCTTAGGACAGGGGAGCTCTGGAAACACCATATATTTT.

This clone appeared a single time. V is TRBV27 and J is TRBJ1-2; the D gene is possibly TRBD1 (6 bases). Germline-derived CDR1 and CDR2 are MNHEY and SMNVEV (reference sequence). CDR3 size: 15 residues. Trimming took 5 bases from V and 4 from J, leaving 17 bases between them. The CDR3 region has the DNA TGTGCCAGCAGTGCCGACCGGACAGCAAGCTATGGCTACACCTTC. Encoded protein: CASSADRTASYGYTF.

V is TRBV5-1 and J is TRBJ2-3, with 14 bases fitting TRBD2. The CDR3 runs to 17 residues. With V trimmed by 4 bases and J by 4 bases, 8 bases remained unmatched. Per the germline V gene, CDR1 is SGHRS and CDR2 is YFSETQ. CDR3 in amino acids: CASSGLAGGGGPDTQYF. The CDR3 coding sequence is TGCGCCAGCAGCGGACTAGCGGGAGGAGGGGGCCCAGATACGCAGTATTTT.

The V and J genes are TRBV6-5 and TRBJ1-6, with D hard to call. CDR3 length: 13 residues. Between the trimmed V and J ends, which lost 6 bases and 6 bases, there was a span of 9 bases. The V gene's germline CDR1 is MNHEY and CDR2 SVGAGI. CDR3 residues: CASRPRFNSPLHF. The CDR3 nucleotides are TGTGCCAGCAGGCCCAGATTTAATTCACCCCTCCACTTT.

This clone was seen just once. The V gene is TRBV28, the J gene TRBJ1-2, with TRBD1 matching over 9 bases. This CDR3 is 15 amino acids long. Germline CDR1 reads MDHEN; CDR2 reads SYDVKM. V lost 5 bases and J lost 3; bases outside the gene matches: 7. This CDR3 reads CASSGRDRADYGYTF. Here the CDR3 DNA reads TGTGCCAGCAGTGGCCGGGACAGGGCCGACTATGGCTACACCTTC.

This clone was seen a single time. The chain links TRBV7-8 to TRBJ2-5, with D possibly TRBD2 on 5 matching bases. The CDR3 has 14 amino acids. The germline V gene encodes CDR1 SGHVS and CDR2 FQNEAQ. V was trimmed by 0 bases and J by 5 bases, leaving 10 bases between them. For the CDR3, the DNA is TGTGCCAGCAGCTTAGCGGGAGCCCGGGAGACCCAGTACTTC. Residues: CASSLAGARETQYF.

The chain employs TRBV5-1 and TRBJ2-7; TRBD1 is a possible D gene (5 bases). CDR3 length equals 14 residues. V shed 3 bases and J shed 3 bases, with 13 bases lying between them. Germline V gene lookup returns CDR1 SGHRS and CDR2 YFSETQ. For the CDR3, the DNA is TGCGCCAGCAGCTCCGGGCAGGGCCACTACGAGCAGTACTTC. Translated: CASSSGQGHYEQYF.

J is TRBJ1-1 and V is TRBV6-6, with D perhaps TRBD1 (5 bases). V dropped 2 bases and J dropped 10 bases, with 20 bases sitting between them. The CDR3 covers 15 residues. CDR1 and CDR2 from the germline V gene are MNHNY and SVGAGI (reference sequence). The CDR3 DNA follows: TGTGCCAGCAGTTACCCTGGGGACTTTCGCCGCGGAGCTTTCTTT. It yields the protein CASSYPGDFRRGAFF.

The chain combines TRBV6-6 with TRBJ1-5, with TRBD1 as a possible D gene (5 bases). Trimming took off 2 bases at V and 6 bases at J, with 11 bases between the two ends. CDR3 size: 14 residues. The V gene's germline CDR1 is MNHNY and CDR2 SVGAGI (reference sequence). CDR3 protein: CASSYAQGFQPQHF. The CDR3 bases are TGTGCCAGCAGTTACGCGCAGGGCTTTCAGCCCCAGCATTTT.

V and J are TRBV4-1 and TRBJ2-3; 10 bases are shared with TRBD2. This CDR3 comprises 15 residues. Looked up from germline, CDR1 is MGHRA and CDR2 is YSYEKL. The V segment lost 6 bases and the J segment 2 bases; nucleotides outside the gene matches: 5. In DNA form, the CDR3 reads TGCGCCAGCAGGCGGACTAGCGGATACACAGATACGCAGTATTTT. This codes for CASRRTSGYTDTQYF.

The V and J genes are TRBV25-1 and TRBJ2-1, with D perhaps matching TRBD1 (6 bases). Germline assignment: CDR1 MGHDK and CDR2 SYGVNS. Deletions cut 6 bases from V and 3 bases from J, with 18 bases between. The CDR3 length is 16 residues. CDR3 sequence (DNA): TGTGCCAGCAGCCCGAATCGGGGACAATACTACAATGAGCAGTTCTTC. This encodes CASSPNRGQYYNEQFF.

This clone was counted once. This chain uses TRBV20-1 with TRBJ1-2; D call uncertain. The CDR3 sequence is 10 residues long. Germline lookup yields CDR1 DFQATT and CDR2 SNEGSKA (reference sequence). Trimming shortened V by 3 bases and J by 8 bases, and 7 bases separated the two germline ends. CDR3 in DNA: TGCAGTGCTAGGAGGAACGGCTACACCTTC. Translating gives CSARRNGYTF.

J is TRBJ1-2 and V is TRBV6-6; 7 bases are a match to TRBD1. The CDR3 loop spans 14 amino acids. V shed 6 bases, J shed 6 bases, and the junction held 10 bases outside the gene matches. Germline CDR1 MNHNY, CDR2 SVGAGI (reference sequence). The CDR3 spells CASSTTQGVHGYTF. CDR3 nucleotides: TGTGCCAGCAGCACAACCCAGGGGGTCCATGGCTACACCTTC.

The chain couples TRBV6-1 to TRBJ1-1, with D unresolved. The V gene lost 7 bases and the J gene lost 4 bases, with 19 bases spanning the gap. The CDR3 sequence is 15 residues long. In germline, CDR1 is MNHNS, CDR2 SASEGT. CDR3 loop: CASTQGGVSGTEAFF. The DNA of the CDR3 is TGTGCCAGCACCCAAGGCGGGGTTAGCGGCACTGAAGCTTTCTTT.